Below are 18 T cell receptor beta chains sequenced from a single sample in a study of cytomegalovirus exposure and HLA in healthy donors. 13 Jbeta primers and 60 Vbeta primers were used for the PCR. Clones were sequenced by immunoSEQ multiplex PCR, and TCRdb holds only the in-frame ones, with some missing. The sample carries approximately 140,000 clones, roughly 77% recorded once. The sequenced material came from PBMCs. The receptors were sampled from a female donor in good health and CMV-seronegative.

The chain employs TRBV7-9 and TRBJ1-6, with a weak D call TRBD1 (6 bases). The ends were cut back, 2 bases at V and 5 bases at J, with 13 bases in the middle. Germline V gene data show CDR1 as SEHNR and CDR2 as FQNEAQ (reference sequence). The CDR3 has 16 amino acids. CDR3 sequence: CASSLNWTVDNSPLHF. In DNA form, the CDR3 reads TGTGCCAGCAGCTTAAACTGGACAGTTGATAATTCACCCCTCCACTTT.

This chain uses TRBV4-1 with TRBJ2-1, with TRBD2 as a possible D gene (5 bases). The germline CDR1 and CDR2 sequences are MGHRA and YSYEKL. The ends were cut back, 3 bases at V and 7 bases at J, with 13 bases in the middle. The CDR3 spans 14 residues. As DNA, the CDR3 is TGCGCCAGCAGCCATCCGTTCCGGAGGAATGAGCAGTTCTTC. It encodes CASSHPFRRNEQFF.

V and J are TRBV29-1 and TRBJ2-7; TRBD1 might be the D (6 bases). CDR1 is SQVTM, CDR2 ANQGSEA, per germline. This CDR3 comprises 15 residues. The V gene lost 3 bases and the J gene lost 1 base, with 16 bases spanning the gap. The CDR3 loop reads CSVDDPEGGSYEQYF. In DNA, the CDR3 is TGCAGCGTTGATGACCCAGAAGGGGGTTCCTACGAGCAGTACTTC.

The chain carries TRBV4-1 and TRBJ2-5; no reliable D call. The DNA end is a closer match to TRBJ2-7, so the J assignment may be wrong. The CDR3 covers 13 residues. Germline V CDR1 and CDR2: MGHRA, YSYEKL. CDR3 residues: CASSQAPSYEQYF. Written as DNA, the CDR3 is TGCGCCAGCAGCCAAGCCCCCTCCTACGAGCAGTACTTC.

V usage is TRBV13 and J usage is TRBJ2-7; D perhaps matches TRBD2 (7 bases). The CDR3 spans 15 residues. Looked up from germline, CDR1 is PRHDT and CDR2 is FYEKMQ (reference sequence). V lost 4 bases and J 4 bases, leaving 17 bases between the germline ends. The CDR3 nucleotides read TGTGCCAGCAGCTACCGGGGGCTAGCGGAGTACGAGCAGTACTTC. It yields the protein CASSYRGLAEYEQYF.

The chain carries TRBV2 and TRBJ2-2, with 10 bases aligning to TRBD1. This CDR3 spans 16 amino acids. Germline V gene lookup returns CDR1 SNHLY and CDR2 FYNNEI. The junction had 10 bases not matched to a gene; V was cut back by 7 bases and J by 5 bases. In nucleotides, the CDR3 is TGTGCCAGCACCGCCGAGACAGGGGGCCGAACCGGGGAGCTGTTTTTT. Its protein is CASTAETGGRTGELFF.

The chain joins TRBV5-1 to TRBJ1-1; D is undetermined. The germline V gene encodes CDR1 SGHRS and CDR2 YFSETQ. V was clipped by 8 bases and J by 7 bases, with 6 bases between them. This CDR3 contains 9 residues. Here the CDR3 reads CARQSEAFF. CDR3 nucleotide sequence: TGCGCCAGACAGAGTGAAGCTTTCTTT. Based on the CDR3 plus reference TRBV5-1 and TRBJ1-1, the full variable domain is KAGVTQTPRYLIKTRGQQVTLSCSPISGHRSVSWYQQTPGQGLQFLFEYFSETQRNKGNFPGRFSGRQFSNSRSEMNVSTLELGDSALYLCARQSEAFFGQGTRLTVV.

The CDR3 sequence is CAWSTGEGYTF. For the CDR3, the DNA is TGTGCCTGGAGTACAGGGGAAGGCTACACCTTC. The chain joins TRBV30 to TRBJ1-2; 7 bases line up with TRBD1. V lost 2 bases and J lost 8; bases outside the gene matches: 2. The CDR3 covers 11 residues. Germline CDR1 and CDR2: GTSNPN and SVGIG (reference sequence).

The chain joins TRBV7-2 to TRBJ1-1, with 10 nucleotides matching TRBD1. CDR3 length: 18 amino acids. Germline CDR1 and CDR2: SGHTA and FQGNSA. J lost 0 bases, V lost 0 bases, and 7 bases had no gene match. CDR3 protein: CASSLARTGGGMNTEAFF. The CDR3 DNA sequence: TGTGCCAGCAGCTTAGCGCGGACAGGGGGGGGGATGAACACTGAAGCTTTCTTT.

The J gene is TRBJ1-6, the V gene TRBV28, with a weak D call TRBD1 (6 bases). The germline V gene encodes CDR1 MDHEN and CDR2 SYDVKM. The CDR3 loop spans 16 amino acids. The germline V and J ends were trimmed by 2 bases and 8 bases, with 16 bases remaining between them. The DNA for the CDR3 is TGTGCCAGCAGTTTAAGGGACACTCGAAACCATTCACCCCTCCACTTT. This sequence encodes CASSLRDTRNHSPLHF.

The chain links TRBV5-6 to TRBJ1-2; 7 bases fit TRBD1. Germline V gene sequence: CDR1 SGHDT, CDR2 YYEEEE. This CDR3 contains 13 residues. Trimming took 5 bases from V and 4 from J; bases not matched to a gene: 5. The CDR3 coding sequence is TGTGCCAGCAGGACAGGGTTTCTCTATGGCTACACCTTC. Protein: CASRTGFLYGYTF.

The rearrangement links TRBV5-1 to TRBJ2-7; 8 nucleotides align to TRBD1. V shed 4 bases and J 3 bases; nucleotides not matched to a gene: 6. Per the germline V gene, CDR1 is SGHRS and CDR2 is YFSETQ. This CDR3 comprises 14 residues. The CDR3 sequence: CASSTRTGHYEQYF. The CDR3 region has the DNA TGCGCCAGCAGCACCCGGACAGGGCACTACGAGCAGTACTTC.

This clone occurred many times. The genes are TRBV19 and TRBJ1-5; 9 bases line up with TRBD1. The CDR3 is made up of 16 amino acids. With 4 bases clipped from V and 4 bases from J, the junction kept 8 bases outside the gene matches. The germline gives CDR1 LNHDA, CDR2 SQIVND (reference sequence). CDR3 protein: CASSTPDRGSNQPQHF. CDR3 nucleotides: TGTGCCAGTAGTACCCCGGACAGGGGTTCGAATCAGCCCCAGCATTTT.

The chain employs TRBV28 and TRBJ1-5; D may be TRBD1 (6 bases). The CDR3 runs to 15 residues. Looked up from germline, CDR1 is MDHEN and CDR2 is SYDVKM. Trimming stripped 7 bases from V and 3 bases from J, with 16 bases between. The CDR3 spells CASTPQTGLNQPQHF. The CDR3 coding sequence is TGTGCCAGCACCCCTCAGACAGGTCTCAATCAGCCCCAGCATTTT.

The chain combines TRBV7-2 with TRBJ2-5; D unresolved. This CDR3 has 13 residues. Germline CDR1 is SGHTA and CDR2 is FQGNSA. V was pared by 3 bases and J by 4 bases, with 9 bases between. DNA for the CDR3: TGTGCCAGCAGCTTCGAGAGGCGAGAGACCCAGTACTTC. Translation gives CASSFERRETQYF.

V usage is TRBV2 and J usage is TRBJ2-7; D is possibly TRBD1 (6 bases). The CDR3 contains 12 residues. V was clipped by 6 bases and J by 2 bases, with 8 bases between them. Germline-derived CDR1 and CDR2 are SNHLY and FYNNEI. The CDR3 sequence: CASRDRTYEQYF. DNA for the CDR3: TGTGCCAGCAGAGACAGGACCTACGAGCAGTACTTC.

This clone was recorded once. This chain connects TRBV29-1 to TRBJ2-1, with a possible D match to TRBD2 (6 bases). The CDR3 sequence is 12 residues long. V lost 4 bases and J 5 bases, leaving 9 bases between the germline ends. Germline CDR1 reads SQVTM; CDR2 reads ANQGSEA. For the CDR3, the DNA is TGCAGCGTTGTGGGCGGGGACAATGAGCAGTTCTTC. Protein: CSVVGGDNEQFF.

The CDR3 reads CSVERQRLKQETQYF. The CDR3 nucleotides are TGCAGCGTTGAACGTCAGCGACTAAAGCAAGAGACCCAGTACTTC. This chain uses TRBV29-1 with TRBJ2-5; the D gene is possibly TRBD2 (5 bases). CDR3 length: 15 residues. Per germline, CDR1 SQVTM and CDR2 ANQGSEA. V lost 2 bases and J 2 bases, leaving 15 bases between the germline ends.